The next 19 T cell receptor beta chains were all read from a single sample in a study of STAT5B mutations in CD4+ large granular lymphocyte leukemia. Assay used: immunoSEQ multiplex PCR; TCRdb lists only in-frame clones, some missing. Of 25,000 to 35,000 clones in the sample, 79% were seen once. Sequencing input: CD4+ T cells from blood buffy coats. The receptor set was obtained from a human donor in good health.

The rearrangement links TRBV7-9 to TRBJ1-2; TRBD1 matches at 9 bases. V trimming: 4 bases; J trimming: 4 bases; junction bases outside the gene matches: 4. The CDR3 has 14 residues. Per germline, CDR1 SEHNR and CDR2 FQNEAQ (reference sequence). CDR3 nucleotides: TGTGCCAGCAGCTCCGGGACAGGGAGCTATGGCTACACCTTC. Translation: CASSSGTGSYGYTF.

CDR3 sequence: CASSRDLAETQYF. The CDR3 region has the DNA TGTGCCAGCAGCCGGGACTTAGCAGAGACCCAGTACTTC. The chain is built from TRBV27 and TRBJ2-5; D may be TRBD2 (6 bases). There are 13 residues in the CDR3. Germline assignment: CDR1 MNHEY and CDR2 SMNVEV (reference sequence). V gave up 6 bases and J gave up 4 bases, with 12 bases separating them.

This clone came up once. This chain links TRBV10-3 with TRBJ1-4, with D possibly matching TRBD1 (5 bases). The CDR3 sequence is 16 residues long. Trimming took 0 bases from V and 3 from J, leaving 11 bases between them. The germline gives CDR1 ENHRY, CDR2 SYGVKD. The CDR3 nucleotides are TGTGCCATCAGTGAGTCGGGGGGTTTGGCTAATGAAAAACTGTTTTTT. This gives the protein CAISESGGLANEKLFF.

The CDR3 nucleotides read TGTGCCAGCAGCACCACAGAGTACGAGCAGTACGTC. Translated, it gives CASSTTEYEQYV. The chain uses TRBV6-1 and TRBJ2-7; no reliable D call. CDR1 MNHNS and CDR2 SASEGT come from the germline V gene. Trimming cost V 6 bases and J 4 bases, with 10 bases left between them. The CDR3 is 12 residues long.

This chain links TRBV5-1 with TRBJ1-2, with D maybe TRBD1 (5 bases). The CDR3 length is 16 residues. Between the trimmed V and J ends, which lost 1 base and 0 bases, there was a span of 13 bases. The germline CDR1 and CDR2 sequences are SGHRS and YFSETQ. CDR3 residues: CASSLNLGRANYGYTF. The CDR3 nucleotides are TGCGCCAGCAGCTTGAATTTAGGCAGGGCTAACTATGGCTACACCTTC.

The chain links TRBV5-1 to TRBJ1-2; no clear D. The CDR3 contains 15 residues. Looked up from germline, CDR1 is SGHRS and CDR2 is YFSETQ. The V and J ends lost 0 bases and 8 bases respectively, with 17 bases between them. CDR3 coding DNA: TGCGCCAGCAGCTTGGCCGGAACAGCCAATGGAGGCTACACCTTC. As protein: CASSLAGTANGGYTF.

The rearrangement joins TRBV12-5 to TRBJ1-2; D unresolved. V lost 6 bases, J lost 0 bases, and 17 bases lay in between. The CDR3 loop spans 16 amino acids. Germline V gene lookup returns CDR1 LGHNT and CDR2 FRNRAP. In DNA, the CDR3 is TGTGCTAGTGGAAGTATTGTACTGGGAGCTAACTATGGCTACACCTTC. It translates to CASGSIVLGANYGYTF.

The chain couples TRBV6-5 to TRBJ1-2; no clear D. The CDR3 is 15 amino acids. Germline CDR1 reads MNHEY; CDR2 reads SVGAGI. V lost 5 bases, J lost 2 bases, and 15 bases lay in between. CDR3 DNA sequence: TGTGCCAGCAGTGGGTCCTATGCTCGGAACTATGGCTACACCTTC. It codes for CASSGSYARNYGYTF.

V gene TRBV7-2 combines with J gene TRBJ2-2; D is uncertain. The V end was cut by 1 base, the J end by 6 bases, with 12 bases between. This CDR3 has 15 amino acids. Germline V CDR1 and CDR2: SGHTA, FQGNSA. Here the CDR3 DNA reads TGTGCCAGCAGCTTAGTTTTGGGTTCTGCCGGGGAGCTGTTTTTT. This sequence encodes CASSLVLGSAGELFF.

This chain links TRBV10-1 with TRBJ1-1, with 8 nucleotides matching TRBD1. The CDR3 contains 15 residues. V gave up 4 bases and J gave up 1 base; unmatched junction bases: 5. CDR1 WNHNN and CDR2 SYGVQD come from the germline V gene (reference sequence). The CDR3 reads CASSGGGQGNTEAFF. The DNA of the CDR3 is TGCGCCAGCAGTGGGGGCGGACAGGGGAACACTGAAGCTTTCTTT.

This clone was seen a handful of times. The chain recombines TRBV19 with TRBJ2-3; 7 bases match TRBD1. The V gene end was trimmed by 10 bases and the J gene end by 2 bases; junction bases not matched to a gene: 6. CDR1 and CDR2 (germline): LNHDA, SQIVND (reference sequence). This CDR3 spans 13 amino acids. The CDR3 sequence: CATATGSTDTQYF. The CDR3 DNA is TGTGCCACCGCGACAGGGTCCACAGATACGCAGTATTTT. The whole variable domain, filled in from reference TRBV19 and TRBJ2-3, reads DGGITQSPKYLFRKEGQNVTLSCEQNLNHDAMYWYRQDPGQGLRLIYYSQIVNDFQKGDIAEGYSVSREKKESFPLTVTSAQKNPTAFYLCATATGSTDTQYFGPGTRLTVL.

J is TRBJ1-3 and V is TRBV7-9; D gene uncertain. This CDR3 is built from 14 residues. Per germline, CDR1 SEHNR and CDR2 FQNEAQ (reference sequence). Trimming stripped 2 bases from V and 2 bases from J, with 7 bases between. CDR3 loop: CASSLQQTGNTIYF. In nucleotides, the CDR3 is TGTGCCAGCAGCTTACAACAGACTGGAAACACCATATATTTT.

Remarks on this clone: One end of the junction is discordant with germline, which a read error may explain. This chain links TRBV7-7 with TRBJ2-5; 11 nucleotides line up with TRBD1. The germline gives CDR1 SSHAT, CDR2 FNYEAQ (reference sequence). CDR3 length: 16 residues. The CDR3 sequence is CASSLMPGQGEETQYF. The CDR3 coding sequence is TGTGCTAGCAGCTTAATGCCGGGACAGGGGGAAGAGACCCAGTACTTC.

The gene calls are TRBV9 and TRBJ2-7; 13 nucleotides line up with TRBD2. The V gene's germline CDR1 is SGDLS and CDR2 YYNGEE. The CDR3 runs to 18 residues. Trimming cost V 0 bases and J 2 bases; bases outside gene matches: 8. CDR3 residues: CASSVATSGGDAPYEQYV. In DNA form, the CDR3 reads TGTGCCAGCAGCGTAGCAACTAGCGGGGGGGACGCCCCCTACGAGCAGTACGTC.

The chain couples TRBV7-9 to TRBJ2-1, with 12 positions matching TRBD2. The CDR3 loop spans 17 amino acids. The ends lost 1 base at V and 7 bases at J; junction bases unmatched: 8. Germline V gives CDR1 SEHNR, CDR2 FQNEAQ (reference sequence). Here the CDR3 reads CASSLDLAGLAGNEQFF. The DNA for the CDR3 is TGTGCCAGCAGCTTAGACCTCGCGGGACTAGCGGGTAATGAGCAGTTCTTC.

This chain links TRBV7-8 with TRBJ2-5; 10 bases fit TRBD2. Germline V gene sequence: CDR1 SGHVS, CDR2 FQNEAQ. V was pared by 3 bases and J by 1 base, with 2 bases of the junction left unmatched. The CDR3 has 15 amino acids. CDR3 in amino acids: CASSFLAGAQETQYF. The CDR3 DNA sequence: TGTGCCAGCAGCTTTCTAGCGGGGGCCCAAGAGACCCAGTACTTC. Together with reference TRBV7-8 and TRBJ2-5, the CDR3 gives the full variable domain: GAGVSQSPRYKVAKRGQDVALRCDPISGHVSLFWYQQALGQGPEFLTYFQNEAQLDKSGLPSDRFFAERPEGSVSTLKIQRTQQEDSAVYLCASSFLAGAQETQYFGPGTRLLVL.

The chain uses TRBV28 and TRBJ1-2; tentative D call: TRBD1 (6 bases). This CDR3 region has 13 residues. The germline V gene has CDR1 MDHEN and CDR2 SYDVKM. The V end lost 2 bases, the J end lost 2 bases, and 6 bases lay between the germline ends. The CDR3 region has the DNA TGTGCCAGCAGTTTAGACAGGAACTATGGCTACACCTTC. Protein product: CASSLDRNYGYTF.

This chain uses TRBV7-2 with TRBJ2-5; D may be TRBD2 (6 bases). The CDR3 covers 14 residues. V lost 0 bases and J lost 5, with 10 bases in between. CDR1 and CDR2 from the germline V gene are SGHTA and FQGNSA. The CDR3 nucleotides read TGTGCCAGCAGCTTAGCGCGGGCGGGGGAGACCCAGTACTTC. As protein: CASSLARAGETQYF.

This chain joins TRBV7-2 and TRBJ1-5; TRBD1 matches 9 bases. With 5 bases clipped from V and 9 bases from J, the junction kept 11 bases outside the gene matches. CDR3 size: 15 residues. Germline V gives CDR1 SGHTA, CDR2 FQGNSA. CDR3 bases: TGTGCCAGCAGCGCGACAGGGGGAAGTCTTCTGCCCCAGCATTTT. This codes for CASSATGGSLLPQHF.